The 6 T cell receptor beta chains given below trace back to one sample, sequenced in a study of the immune and genomic landscape of osteosarcoma. Produced via immunoSEQ multiplex PCR; TCRdb's table is partial and in-frame only. Counted here are roughly 4,600 clones, 70% to 85% occurring once; the ten biggest clones make up roughly 6.5%. Poor-prognosis osteosarcoma patients supplied post-treatment primary, local recurrence and metastasis tumor specimens. Source material: osteosarcoma tumor tissue from the lung. Source of these receptors: a human donor with osteosarcoma.

Written as DNA, the CDR3 is TGCAGCGTTGAAATCTGGACAGACACTAGCACAGATACGCAGTATTTT. This codes for CSVEIWTDTSTDTQYF. This chain uses TRBV29-1 with TRBJ2-3, with TRBD1 as a possible D gene (6 bases). V lost 2 bases, J lost 0 bases, and 15 bases lay in between. CDR3 size: 16 residues. Germline V gives CDR1 SQVTM, CDR2 ANQGSEA.

The rearrangement uses TRBV18 and TRBJ2-3; 9 bases are shared with TRBD1. Trimming took 4 bases from V and 1 from J; bases not matched to a gene: 3. This CDR3 is built from 15 residues. Germline CDR1 and CDR2: KGHSH and LQKENI. CDR3 in amino acids: CASSLRQGGTDTQYF. The CDR3 DNA follows: TGTGCCAGCTCACTCCGACAGGGGGGCACAGATACGCAGTATTTT.

This chain connects TRBV6-5 to TRBJ2-7, with 11 positions matching TRBD2. V gave up 6 bases and J gave up 5 bases; unmatched junction bases: 9. CDR3 length: 15 amino acids. The germline V gene has CDR1 MNHEY and CDR2 SVGAGI. The CDR3 loop reads CASSQELAGADEQYF. DNA for the CDR3: TGTGCCAGCAGCCAGGAACTAGCGGGAGCGGACGAGCAGTACTTC.

This chain joins TRBV11-2 and TRBJ2-1; maybe TRBD1 (6 bases). Germline CDR1 SGHAT, CDR2 FQNNGV. The V gene lost 3 bases and the J gene lost 10 bases, with 10 bases spanning the gap. The CDR3 totals 12 residues. The CDR3 region is CASSLGAREQFF. The CDR3 nucleotides read TGTGCCAGCAGCTTGGGGGCCCGGGAGCAGTTCTTC.

The chain couples TRBV7-3 to TRBJ2-1; TRBD2 aligns across 8 bases. Germline CDR1 is SGHTA and CDR2 is FQGTGA. The CDR3 runs to 13 residues. V trimming: 2 bases; J trimming: 15 bases; junction bases outside the gene matches: 9. The CDR3 DNA sequence: TGTGCCAGCAGCTTAGAGTCAGCGGGAGTGCCGTTCTTC. It is translated as CASSLESAGVPFF. Filled out from reference TRBV7-3 and TRBJ2-1, the complete variable domain reads GAGVSQTPSNKVTEKGKYVELRCDPISGHTALYWYRQSLGQGPEFLIYFQGTGAADDSGLPNDRFFAVRPEGSVSTLKIQRTERGDSAVYLCASSLESAGVPFFGPGTRLTVL.

V and J are TRBV15 and TRBJ2-1; no reliable D call. Trimming pared 0 bases from V and 9 bases from J, leaving 12 bases between. Germline lookup yields CDR1 LNHNV and CDR2 YYDKDF (reference sequence). There are 14 residues in the CDR3. CDR3 DNA: TGTGCCACCAGCAGAGATTTATACGGTATTGAGCAGTTCTTC. Translation gives CATSRDLYGIEQFF. The full variable domain, its missing parts supplied by reference TRBV15 and TRBJ2-1, is DAMVIQNPRYQVTQFGKPVTLSCSQTLNHNVMYWYQQKSSQAPKLLFHYYDKDFNNEADTPDNFQSRRPNTSFCFLDIRSPGLGDTAMYLCATSRDLYGIEQFFGPGTRLTVL.